The sequence of this T cell receptor (beta chain) was determined in a study of T cells in Graves' hyperthyroidism and ophthalmopathy. The germline V and J ends were trimmed by 2 bases and 2 bases, with 23 bases remaining between them. The CDR3 is made up of 19 amino acids. The germline V gene has CDR1 MDHEN and CDR2 SYDVKM. Amplified TCR beta CDR3 regions came from RNA transcripts. The TCR CDR3 first-round RT-PCR relied on the HTBI primer set. TCRdb itself ran the multiplex PCR reads through MiXCR, one entry per CDR3 protein. Altogether fewer than 650,000 distinct CDR3 sequences are present, about 15% being singletons, with the ten largest covering more than 4.5%. Newly diagnosed hyperthyroidism patients aged 18 to 65 years had disease lasting under 2 months. Pregnant or lactating patients were excluded, as were those with uncontrolled infection or other autoimmune disease.

This chain joins TRBV28 and TRBJ2-3; no clear D. This TCR derives from a woman aged 30 to 39 with Graves' hyperthyroidism that later progressed to Graves' ophthalmopathy. Sequencing was done on a sample of blood. CDR3 sequence reads: CASSLQNFPEPTYTDTQYF. For the CDR3, the DNA is TGTGCCAGCAGTTTACAAAATTTCCCGGAGCCAACCTACACAGATACGCAGTATTTT.